These T cell receptor beta chains were read from a single sample in a study of T cell repertoires in cytomegalovirus infection. TCRdb called the reads again in MiXCR, with one record for every CDR3 protein. The sample yields 560,000 or so distinct CDR3 sequences, approximately 15% seen once. The sequenced sample was CD8+ T cells from PBMCs. The receptors derive from a human donor in good health (CMV status not recorded). Some clones in this sample may be carry-over from other donors' samples. CDR3s include the opening cysteine and the closing phenylalanine or tryptophan. Each record gives: V gene, D gene, clone size, J gene, CDR3 DNA, CDR3 protein. D genes are given only for firm matches. Clone size is given for some rows only: seen once, a few or many times, or a class if the clone is expanded.

TRBV4-1	TRBD2	NA	TRBJ2-1	TGCGCCAGCAGCCAAGCCCAACTAGCGGGGGCCTACAATGAGCAGTTCTTC	CASSQAQLAGAYNEQFF
TRBV29-1	NA	NA	TRBJ2-6	TGCAGCGTTGAAACCCACTCTGGGGCCAACGTCCTGACTTTC	CSVETHSGANVLTF
TRBV7-9	TRBD2	many	TRBJ2-7	TGTGCCAGCAGCTTAGGGGGGGCTAGCGGGGACCGCGAGCAGTACTTC	CASSLGGASGDREQYF
TRBV6-2/TRBV6-3	NA	many	TRBJ2-1	TGTGCCAGCAGTTATTGGACGGGTGTAGATGAGCAGTTCTTC	CASSYWTGVDEQFF
TRBV11-2	TRBD2	few	TRBJ2-1	TGTGCCAGCAGCTTCATACTAGCGGACTACAATGAGCAGTTCTTC	CASSFILADYNEQFF
TRBV12-5	TRBD1	many	TRBJ1-1	TGTGCTAGTGGTTTGTCGCCGACAGGGGGCTTTCACACTGAAGCTTTCTTT	CASGLSPTGGFHTEAFF
TRBV4-1	TRBD2	many	TRBJ2-1	TGCGCCAGCAGCCAAGAATTCAGCGGGAGTAGGGATGAGCAGTTCTTC	CASSQEFSGSRDEQFF
TRBV27	NA	NA	TRBJ2-7	TGTGCCAGCAGTTTTCGAGGGGAACACTACGAGCAGTACTTC	CASSFRGEHYEQYF
TRBV20-1	NA	few	TRBJ2-7	TGCAGTGCTAGAGATCAAACATTAATCTACGAGCAGTACTTC	CSARDQTLIYEQYF
TRBV10-2	NA	many	TRBJ2-2	TGCGCCAGCAGCTTCTCGACATCGAACACCGGGGAGCTGTTTTTT	CASSFSTSNTGELFF
TRBV28	NA	NA	TRBJ1-2	TGTGCCAGCAGTTCCGACTACAGGGTAAACTATGGCTACACCTTC	CASSSDYRVNYGYTF
TRBV10-3	TRBD2	NA	TRBJ2-1	TGTGCCATCAGTGAGTCTAAGCGGGGGGACTCCTACAATGAGCAGTTCTTC	CAISESKRGDSYNEQFF
TRBV10-3	NA	few	TRBJ1-2	TGTGCCATCACTTTCGCGCCGGGGGACGTCTCAGGTGGCTACACCTTC	CAITFAPGDVSGGYTF
TRBV11-2	TRBD2	few	TRBJ2-7	TGTGCCAGCAGCTCCATAGGGGAGGGAAGGTACGAGCAGTACTTC	CASSSIGEGRYEQYF
TRBV27	NA	many	TRBJ1-1	TGTGCCAGCAGTCGAGGGCCAGCCAACACTGAAGCTTTCTTT	CASSRGPANTEAFF
TRBV7-2	NA	many	TRBJ2-7	TGTGCCAGCACCCTCACCTACGAGCAGTACTTC	CASTLTYEQYF
TRBV11-2	NA	NA	TRBJ1-3	TGTGCCAGCAGCTTATTACCGGGGGCGCCGGGAGGAAACACCATATATTTT	CASSLLPGAPGGNTIYF
TRBV9	NA	NA	TRBJ2-7	TGTGCCAGCGGGCAGGGGCACTACGAGCAGTACTTC	CASGQGHYEQYF
TRBV20-1	TRBD1	NA	TRBJ2-1	TGCAGTGCTCCCTGGACAGGGGGCTACAATGAGCAGTTCTTC	CSAPWTGGYNEQFF
TRBV7-6	TRBD1	many	TRBJ2-7	TGTGCCAGCAGCTTAGAGGACAGGTACGAGCAGTACTTC	CASSLEDRYEQYF
TRBV28	NA	many	TRBJ2-3	TGTGCCAGCAGTCCTCCGGCCGGATACGTGGGCACAGATACGCAGTATTTT	CASSPPAGYVGTDTQYF
TRBV19	TRBD1	many	TRBJ1-1	TGTGCCAGTATTCCACCGGGACAGGGGGACACTGAAGCTTTCTTT	CASIPPGQGDTEAFF
TRBV27	TRBD2	few	TRBJ2-1	TGTGCCAGCAGTTTACCCGGGGGGGCCTACAATGAGCAGTTCTTC	CASSLPGGAYNEQFF
TRBV6-1	NA	many	TRBJ2-1	TGTGCCAGCAGCCCTCCGAGGGGCTACTACAATGAGCAGTTCTTC	CASSPPRGYYNEQFF
TRBV15	TRBD1	few	TRBJ2-5	TGTGCCACCAGCAACAAGGACAGGGATACATACCAAGAGACCCAGTACTTC	CATSNKDRDTYQETQYF
TRBV9	NA	many	TRBJ1-2	TGTGCCAGCAGCCAAATCCTGCAGGGATCTTATGATGGCTACACCTTC	CASSQILQGSYDGYTF
TRBV6-8	TRBD1	NA	TRBJ1-2	TGTGCCAGCAGTTACTCTTCAGGGGGCGACTATGGCTACACCTTC	CASSYSSGGDYGYTF
TRBV28	NA	NA	TRBJ1-3	TGTGCCAGCAGTCCTCCGGGACCTCAGGCCGGAAACACCATATATTTT	CASSPPGPQAGNTIYF
TRBV20-1	NA	few	TRBJ1-2	TGCAGTGCACCGGACAGTTGGACCTATGGCTACACCTTC	CSAPDSWTYGYTF
TRBV7-9	TRBD2	many	TRBJ2-3	TGTGCCAGCAGCTTAGAACCAGCGGGGGCCACAGATACGCAGTATTTT	CASSLEPAGATDTQYF
TRBV19	NA	many	TRBJ2-2	TGTGCCAGTAGCCAGGGTCGGCAATCGAACACCGGGGAGCTGTTTTTT	CASSQGRQSNTGELFF
TRBV18	TRBD1	NA	TRBJ1-2	TGTGCCAGCTCACCAGAGGGGACAGAACATGGCTACACCTTC	CASSPEGTEHGYTF
TRBV6-5	NA	many	TRBJ2-7	TGTGCCAGCAGTTACCGGACAGACCTCCCCTACGAGCAGTACTTC	CASSYRTDLPYEQYF
TRBV6-2/TRBV6-3	NA	few	TRBJ2-4	TGTGCCACCCACTCGGTAGGGAGGAACATTCAGTACTTC	CATHSVGRNIQYF
TRBV11-2	NA	many	TRBJ1-2	TGTGCCAGCAGCTTAGTCGGAGGGGCGAACTATGGCTACACCTTC	CASSLVGGANYGYTF
TRBV19	NA	NA	TRBJ2-6	TGTGCCAGTAGTAGCGCAACACTGCCTGGGGCCAACGTCCTGACTTTC	CASSSATLPGANVLTF
TRBV28	NA	NA	TRBJ2-5	TGTGCCAGCAGTTTATCGGGGGCCCAGTACTTC	CASSLSGAQYF
TRBV5-1	TRBD2	NA	TRBJ2-2	TGCGCCAGCAGCCTGGAGCGGGAAGCGAACACCGGGGAGCTGTTTTTT	CASSLEREANTGELFF
TRBV27	TRBD2	NA	TRBJ2-7	TGTGCCAGCAGTAATGGACTAGGGGCCTCCTACGAGCAGTACTTC	CASSNGLGASYEQYF
TRBV7-9	TRBD2	many	TRBJ2-1	TGTGCCAGCAGCCCGAGCGGGAGAGACTACAATGAGCAGTTCTTC	CASSPSGRDYNEQFF
TRBV25-1	NA	few	TRBJ2-2	TGTGCCAGCAGTGCTCAGGGTAATTGGGTCACCGGGGAGCTGTTTTTT	CASSAQGNWVTGELFF
TRBV5-1	NA	NA	TRBJ2-5	TGCGCCAGCAGCCTCGGGACCGTGTACCAAGAGACCCAGTACTTC	CASSLGTVYQETQYF
TRBV20-1	TRBD1	NA	TRBJ1-5	TGCAGTGCTTATCGGGACAGGGCTTCGGGGGGCAATCAGCCCCAGCATTTT	CSAYRDRASGGNQPQHF
TRBV29-1	TRBD1	few	TRBJ2-1	TGCAGCGTCCCGGACAGGGGCCGAGACCTCTCCTACAATGAGCAGTTCTTC	CSVPDRGRDLSYNEQFF
TRBV7-9	TRBD1	many	TRBJ2-6	TGTGCCAGCAGCCCCACCGGGACAGGAGCCTCTGGGGCCAACGTCCTGACTTTC	CASSPTGTGASGANVLTF
TRBV13	NA	few	TRBJ2-7	TGTGCCAGCAGCTTATTGGGACGCCCGGAGGTCACCTACGAGCAGTACTTC	CASSLLGRPEVTYEQYF
TRBV11-2	TRBD1	many	TRBJ2-5	TGTGCCAGCAGCTTAGCCCCTGGGCAGGACAGGGGTGGGGAGACCCAGTACTTC	CASSLAPGQDRGGETQYF
TRBV7-9	TRBD1	many	TRBJ2-5	TGTGCCAGCAGCTTCAACCGGGACAGGGTATACTTC	CASSFNRDRVYF
TRBV7-6	TRBD1	many	TRBJ1-4	TGTGCCAGCAGCTTAGGGTTCCCCCCCTCCAGGCCAGGGGGCAGGACTAATGAAAAACTGTTTTTT	CASSLGFPPSRPGGRTNEKLFF
TRBV4-2	TRBD2	NA	TRBJ2-2	TGTGCCAGCAGCCAGGCGACTAGCGGGACCGGGGAGCTGTTTTTT	CASSQATSGTGELFF
TRBV20-1	TRBD2	few	TRBJ2-1	TGCAGTGCCCCGCGGTGGTACGGCGGGGGGAACTACAATGAGCAGTTCTTC	CSAPRWYGGGNYNEQFF
TRBV12-3/TRBV12-4	TRBD1	few	TRBJ2-7	TGTGCCAGCAGCCGATCCACCCGACAGGGATTTCCCTACGAGCAGTACTTC	CASSRSTRQGFPYEQYF
TRBV6-1	NA	many	TRBJ2-5	TGTGCCATCCCACACCCGGAGGGTCAAGAGACCCAGTACTTC	CAIPHPEGQETQYF
TRBV7-8	NA	many	TRBJ2-7	TGTGCCAGCAGCTCCCGAGGGTACGAGCAGTACTTC	CASSSRGYEQYF
TRBV27	NA	NA	TRBJ2-7	TGTGCCAGCAGTCCAGTAGGGACACCCTCCTACGAGCAGTACTTC	CASSPVGTPSYEQYF